The clone carrying this T cell receptor (beta chain) showed up just a few times. The sample originates from a study of beta chain features in type 1 diabetes. This CDR3 comprises 15 residues. V was cut by 3 bases and J by 2 bases, with 14 bases left in between. The germline V gene encodes CDR1 MGHRA and CDR2 YSYEKL. Expressed TCRB transcripts were sequenced after all isolated RNA was converted to cDNA. There were about 3.57 million reads on average in the naive, central memory and regulatory T cell samples. The method was immunoSEQ multiplex PCR; TCRdb's version includes in-frame clones alone and lacks a portion of them. This sample has hundreds of thousands of clones, with approximately 11% found just once.

This receptor was obtained from a woman aged 25 to 39 in good health. The sample comprised naive CD4+ T cells from blood. The rearrangement links TRBV4-1 to TRBJ2-7, with D maybe TRBD2 (6 bases). CDR3 protein: CASSQETGVPYEQYF. The CDR3 nucleotides read TGCGCCAGCAGCCAGGAAACGGGAGTTCCCTACGAGCAGTACTTC.